The present T cell receptor (beta chain) was sequenced within a study of cytomegalovirus exposure and HLA in healthy donors. Findings and limits, study-wide: The classifier, whose performance was assessed in both the original and validation cohorts, reportedly diagnosed cytomegalovirus status with high specificity and sensitivity. TCR beta chains numbering more than 150 were designated cytomegalovirus-associated.

TCRdb's table, derived via immunoSEQ multiplex PCR, lists solely in-frame clones and lacks some. Of some 170,000 clones listed, around nine tenths are singletons. J gave up 2 bases and V 3 bases, and 7 bases lay outside the gene matches. The CDR3 is made up of 15 amino acids. Germline CDR1 reads MGHRA; CDR2 reads YSYEKL. About this clone: Its antigen is unknown.

The chain joins TRBV4-1 to TRBJ2-7, with 7 bases matching TRBD1. The sample was PBMCs. This TCR derives from a woman in her twenties or thirties in good health and CMV-seronegative. CDR3 region: CASSQTRDSTYEQYF. The CDR3 DNA reads as TGCGCCAGCAGCCAGACCCGGGACAGTACCTACGAGCAGTACTTC.